The sample holds a few counts of the clone carrying this TCR beta chain. The CDR3 runs 15 residues. V trimming: 1 base; J trimming: 6 bases; junction bases outside the gene matches: 7. Germline values: CDR1 SGHNT, CDR2 YENEEA. This specimen belongs to a study of cytomegalovirus exposure and HLA in healthy donors. Vbeta (60) and Jbeta (13) primers were used in the PCR. Using immunoSEQ multiplex PCR, the repertoire was profiled, and TCRdb retains in-frame clones only, with some absent. There are about 150,000 clones in the sample; about 80% occur only once, and about 7% lies in the top ten. V gene TRBV11-3 combines with J gene TRBJ2-7, with 9 bases lining up with TRBD2. The TCR comes from a man aged 25-40 years in good health and CMV-seropositive. Input material: PBMCs. CDR3 sequence reads: CASSLGSSGEGEQYF. CDR3 DNA: TGTGCCAGCAGCTTAGGGTCTAGCGGGGAGGGCGAGCAGTACTTC.